A selection of T cell receptor beta chains follows, all from one sample in a study of blood T cell repertoires in COVID-19. Measured with immunoSEQ multiplex PCR; TCRdb has only the in-frame clones, and not every one. The sample lists roughly 63,000 clones, approximately 79% seen once, with roughly 32% in the top ten. Input material: peripheral blood. Receptors originate from a human donor in a cohort sampled during active COVID-19. Both conserved end residues are part of each CDR3.

j_call	v_call	cdr3_aa
TRBJ2-7	TRBV6-2/TRBV6-3	CASRRRDRIHEQYF
TRBJ2-5	TRBV5-4	CASSWRLRQETQYF
TRBJ2-1	TRBV14	CASRGGSYNEQFF
TRBJ2-2	TRBV30	CAWALAGVDTGELFF
TRBJ2-1	TRBV5-5	CASSPRTSIRSYNEQFF
TRBJ1-3	TRBV5-4	CASSAGRRFSGNTIYF
TRBJ2-1	TRBV3-1/TRBV3-2	CASSQDRGSGGNEQFF
TRBJ1-5	TRBV3-1/TRBV3-2	CASSQAGTGGNQPQHF
TRBJ2-1	TRBV6-1	CASSERPLTSYNEQFF
TRBJ1-6	TRBV12-3/TRBV12-4	CASSRGGSPLHF
TRBJ1-3	TRBV7-2	CASSSPTQGFRNTIYF
TRBJ2-1	TRBV7-9	CASSFFGQVYNEQFF
TRBJ2-1	TRBV5-4	CASSDGGSSSYNEQFF
TRBJ1-3	TRBV30	CAWRGDFSGNTIYF
TRBJ2-5	TRBV3-1/TRBV3-2	CASSFGQGETQYF
TRBJ2-1	TRBV5-4	CASSLAVAGHNEQFF
TRBJ1-5	TRBV15	CATSISPPRFAGGGNQPQHF
TRBJ2-2	TRBV5-1	CAGRRGPGTGELFF
TRBJ2-2	TRBV19	CASSPGDVKLFF
TRBJ2-3	TRBV24-1	CATSDPLGPQGTDTQYF
TRBJ2-7	TRBV12-3/TRBV12-4	CASSVTRQEQYF
TRBJ1-6	TRBV12-5	CATSDTISYNSPLHF
TRBJ2-1	TRBV29-1	CSVVPGQGNEQFF
TRBJ2-3	TRBV7-3	CASSRSGGSGRDTQYF
TRBJ1-1	TRBV12-3/TRBV12-4	CASTNSRNTEAFF
TRBJ1-2	TRBV27	CASSASWGVYGYTF
TRBJ1-4	TRBV30	CAWSETGGNEKLFF
TRBJ2-2	TRBV12-3/TRBV12-4	CASKAGRGGELFF
TRBJ2-3	TRBV7-2	CASSLAAGGPNTQYF
TRBJ2-5	TRBV3-1/TRBV3-2	CASSQGIEWGGEETQYF
TRBJ2-1	TRBV21-1	CASSKYNRDSKYNEQFF
TRBJ1-1	TRBV19	CASSISGRPSFF